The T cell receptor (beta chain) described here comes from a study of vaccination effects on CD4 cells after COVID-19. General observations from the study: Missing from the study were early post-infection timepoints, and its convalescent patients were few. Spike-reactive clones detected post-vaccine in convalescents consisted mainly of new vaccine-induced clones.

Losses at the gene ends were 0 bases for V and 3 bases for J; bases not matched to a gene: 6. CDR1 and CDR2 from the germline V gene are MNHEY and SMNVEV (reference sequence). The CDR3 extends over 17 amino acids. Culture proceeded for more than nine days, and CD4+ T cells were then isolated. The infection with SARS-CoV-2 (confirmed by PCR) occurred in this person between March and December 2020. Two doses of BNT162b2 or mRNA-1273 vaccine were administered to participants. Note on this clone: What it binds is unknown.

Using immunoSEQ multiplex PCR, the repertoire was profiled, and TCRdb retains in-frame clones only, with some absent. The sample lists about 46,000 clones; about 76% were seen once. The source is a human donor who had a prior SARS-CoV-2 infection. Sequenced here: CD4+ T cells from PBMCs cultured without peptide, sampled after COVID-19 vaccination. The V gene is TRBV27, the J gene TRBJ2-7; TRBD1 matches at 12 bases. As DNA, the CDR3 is TGTGCCAGCAGTTTATCAGGGACAGGGGGCGGAATCTACGAGCAGTACTTC. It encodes CASSLSGTGGGIYEQYF.